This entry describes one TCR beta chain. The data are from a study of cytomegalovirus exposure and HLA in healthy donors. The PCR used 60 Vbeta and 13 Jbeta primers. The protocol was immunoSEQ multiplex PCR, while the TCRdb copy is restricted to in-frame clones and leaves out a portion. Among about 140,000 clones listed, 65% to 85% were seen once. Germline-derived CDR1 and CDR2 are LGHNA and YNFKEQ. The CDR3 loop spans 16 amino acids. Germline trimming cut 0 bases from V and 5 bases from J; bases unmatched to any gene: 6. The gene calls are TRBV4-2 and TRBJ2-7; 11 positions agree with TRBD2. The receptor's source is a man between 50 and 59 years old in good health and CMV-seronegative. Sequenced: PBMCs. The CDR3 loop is CASSQETTSGEDEQYF. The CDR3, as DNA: TGTGCCAGCAGCCAAGAGACGACTAGCGGGGAGGACGAGCAGTACTTC.